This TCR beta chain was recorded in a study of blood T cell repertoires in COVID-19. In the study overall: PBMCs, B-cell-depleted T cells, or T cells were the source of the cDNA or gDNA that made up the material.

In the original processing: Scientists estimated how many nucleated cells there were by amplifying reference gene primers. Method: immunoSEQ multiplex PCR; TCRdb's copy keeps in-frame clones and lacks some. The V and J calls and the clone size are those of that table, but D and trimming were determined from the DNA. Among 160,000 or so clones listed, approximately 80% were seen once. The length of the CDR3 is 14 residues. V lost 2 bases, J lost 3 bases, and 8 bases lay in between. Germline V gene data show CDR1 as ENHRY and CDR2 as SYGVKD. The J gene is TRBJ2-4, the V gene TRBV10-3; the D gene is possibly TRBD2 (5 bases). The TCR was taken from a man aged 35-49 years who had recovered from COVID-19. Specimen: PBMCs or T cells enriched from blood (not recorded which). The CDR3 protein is CAISEGLLKNIQYF. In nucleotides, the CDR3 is TGTGCCATCAGTGAGGGACTTCTCAAAAACATTCAGTACTTC.